A single sample gave rise to the 20 T cell receptor beta chains below, sequenced in a study of beta chain features in type 1 diabetes. Study conclusions and caveats: Moderately but significantly shorter TCRB CDR3s were found in Type 1 diabetes patients in all four CD4+ subsets.

Antigens of these TCRs are unknown. Since all of the isolated RNA was reverse transcribed, expressed TCRB transcripts were what got sequenced. TCRdb's copy holds only in-frame clones and misses some; the assay was immunoSEQ multiplex PCR. The data hold hundreds of thousands of clones, with roughly 13% observed a single time. The specimen sequenced was naive CD4+ T cells from blood. The source is a man younger than 35 with type 1 diabetes.

As concerns this clone: Other DNA sequences from this sample encode an identical CDR3 as well. The V gene is TRBV18, the J gene TRBJ1-1; TRBD1 is a possible D gene (6 bases). V was shortened by 3 bases and J by 1 base, with 12 bases between the two germline ends. Germline CDR1 KGHSH, CDR2 LQKENI. This CDR3 comprises 15 residues. The CDR3 nucleotides read TGTGCCAGCTCACCCTTACAGGGATCGAACACTGAAGCTTTCTTT. It codes for CASSPLQGSNTEAFF.

This clone was counted between two and nine times. The chain uses TRBV2 and TRBJ2-7; 9 bases line up with TRBD1. Germline V CDR1 and CDR2: SNHLY, FYNNEI. V shed 7 bases, J shed 2 bases, and the junction held 15 bases outside the gene matches. This CDR3 spans 17 amino acids. CDR3 DNA: TGTGCCAGCACCCAAGAGAGCGGACAGGGGATGGCCTACGAGCAGTACTTC. This gives the protein CASTQESGQGMAYEQYF.

The V call is TRBV13, the J call TRBJ1-3; D remains ambiguous. V lost 2 bases, J lost 0 bases, and 11 bases lay in between. Germline V lookup: CDR1 PRHDT, CDR2 FYEKMQ (reference sequence). The CDR3 runs 16 residues. This CDR3 is CASSLKGLSSGNTIYF. In nucleotides, the CDR3 is TGTGCCAGCAGCTTAAAGGGCCTGAGCTCTGGAAACACCATATATTTT.

Concerning this clone: One end of the junction does not line up with germline, which may come from a read error. The chain recombines TRBV18 with TRBJ2-2, with TRBD1 identical over 7 bases. The CDR3 extends over 12 amino acids. Germline CDR1 is KGHSH and CDR2 is LQKENI. The CDR3 bases are TGTGCCAGCTCACCGGGACAGCCTCACCCGCTTTTT. The encoded protein is CASSPGQPHPLF.

The rearrangement links TRBV2 to TRBJ1-1, with a tentative D call TRBD1 (5 bases). This CDR3 has 14 amino acids. Per germline, CDR1 SNHLY and CDR2 FYNNEI. V lost 4 bases to trimming and J lost 5 bases, with 14 bases between them. CDR3 loop: CASSVAQGPTEAFF. In DNA form, the CDR3 reads TGTGCCAGCAGTGTCGCCCAGGGACCGACTGAAGCTTTCTTT.

This chain uses TRBV5-1 with TRBJ1-1, with D perhaps matching TRBD1 (6 bases). Between the trimmed V and J ends, which lost 7 bases and 10 bases, there was a span of 11 bases. The length of the CDR3 is 10 residues. The V gene's germline CDR1 is SGHRS and CDR2 YFSETQ. The CDR3 loop is CASLGALAFF. The CDR3 coding sequence is TGCGCCAGCTTGGGGGCTCTAGCTTTCTTT.

The chain combines TRBV20-1 with TRBJ1-1; tentative D call: TRBD1 (5 bases). V shed 1 base and J shed 8 bases, with 8 bases lying between them. The CDR3 loop spans 11 amino acids. CDR1 and CDR2 from the germline V gene are DFQATT and SNEGSKA (reference sequence). In DNA form, the CDR3 reads TGCAGTGCTAGAGGGGGGAGGGAAGCTTTCTTT. Translated: CSARGGREAFF.

The V gene is TRBV2, the J gene TRBJ1-1, with no clear D. This CDR3 spans 13 amino acids. V was trimmed by 6 bases and J by 0 bases, leaving 8 bases between them. Per the germline V gene, CDR1 is SNHLY and CDR2 is FYNNEI. CDR3 residues: CASREIMNTEAFF. Here the CDR3 DNA reads TGTGCCAGCAGGGAAATAATGAACACTGAAGCTTTCTTT. Full variable domain (rest looked up from reference TRBV2 and TRBJ1-1): EPEVTQTPSHQVTQMGQEVILRCVPISNHLYFYWYRQILGQKVEFLVSFYNNEISEKSEIFDDQFSVERPDGSNFTLKIRSTKLEDSAMYFCASREIMNTEAFFGQGTRLTVV.

The chain employs TRBV29-1 and TRBJ1-2; D is unresolved. Germline V gene lookup returns CDR1 SQVTM and CDR2 ANQGSEA. The CDR3 extends over 14 amino acids. V gave up 1 base and J gave up 9 bases, with 18 bases separating them. CDR3 DNA sequence: TGCAGCGTTGAAGGGCCGGTGGGATTGCTTAGCTACACCTTC. As protein: CSVEGPVGLLSYTF. Drawing the rest from reference TRBV29-1 and TRBJ1-2, the complete variable domain is SAVISQKPSRDICQRGTSLTIQCQVDSQVTMMFWYRQQPGQSLTLIATANQGSEATYESGFVIDKFPISRPNLTFSTLTVSNMSPEDSSIYLCSVEGPVGLLSYTFGSGTRLTVV.

V and J are TRBV30 and TRBJ1-3; the D is unclear. V was trimmed by 3 bases and J by 3 bases, leaving 9 bases between them. The CDR3 is 13 amino acids. Germline-derived CDR1 and CDR2 are GTSNPN and SVGIG (reference sequence). In DNA, the CDR3 is TGTGCCTGGAGCTCCTCCGGTGGAAACACCATATATTTT. Protein: CAWSSSGGNTIYF.

This clone was seen a handful of times. The V and J genes are TRBV7-9 and TRBJ1-2; D unclear. The V end was cut by 1 base, the J end by 5 bases, with 14 bases between. The CDR3 sequence is 15 residues long. CDR1 is SEHNR and CDR2 is FQNEAQ in the germline V gene (reference sequence). In DNA form, the CDR3 reads TGTGCCAGCAGCTTAGTGGCAGGTCCTGGGTATGGCTACACCTTC. Its protein is CASSLVAGPGYGYTF.

This clone was counted only a few times. The chain joins TRBV9 to TRBJ2-1; 7 bases fit TRBD1. The germline CDR1 and CDR2 sequences are SGDLS and YYNGEE. The ends lost 0 bases at V and 2 bases at J; junction bases unmatched: 5. The CDR3 sequence is 16 residues long. The CDR3 is CASSVGPGGAYNEQFF. Here the CDR3 DNA reads TGTGCCAGCAGCGTAGGTCCAGGGGGTGCCTACAATGAGCAGTTCTTC. Full variable domain (outside the CDR3, taken from reference TRBV9 and TRBJ2-1): DSGVTQTPKHLITATGQRVTLRCSPRSGDLSVYWYQQSLDQGLQFLIQYYNGEERAKGNILERFSAQQFPDLHSELNLSSLELGDSALYFCASSVGPGGAYNEQFFGPGTRLTVL.

The sample holds a few counts of this clone. The gene calls are TRBV7-2 and TRBJ2-7; 10 nucleotides line up with TRBD2. The CDR3 has 17 residues. Germline V CDR1 and CDR2: SGHTA, FQGNSA. V trimming: 3 bases; J trimming: 3 bases; junction bases outside the gene matches: 11. The CDR3 DNA reads TGTGCCAGCAGCTTGCCAGCGGGGGGGCCCAATCGCTACGAGCAGTACTTC. Its protein product is CASSLPAGGPNRYEQYF.

Here the CDR3 DNA reads TGTGCCAGCAAGAACAGGGTGGGACAGACCCAGTACTTC. It translates to CASKNRVGQTQYF. The chain couples TRBV7-8 to TRBJ2-5, with D maybe TRBD1 (6 bases). The CDR3 consists of 13 residues. CDR1 is SGHVS and CDR2 is FQNEAQ in the germline V gene. Trimming stripped 7 bases from V and 6 bases from J, with 15 bases between.

This clone has more than one count but fewer than ten. The chain combines TRBV30 with TRBJ1-6; D remains unclear. Germline V gene data show CDR1 as GTSNPN and CDR2 as SVGIG (reference sequence). The germline V and J ends were trimmed by 1 base and 8 bases, with 18 bases remaining between them. This CDR3 has 16 amino acids. The CDR3 loop reads CAWSAVNPYTDSPLHF. CDR3 bases: TGTGCCTGGAGTGCAGTAAATCCCTACACTGATTCACCCCTCCACTTT.

V gene TRBV19 combines with J gene TRBJ2-1, with 8 bases matching TRBD2. V shed 7 bases, J shed 0 bases, and the junction held 2 bases outside the gene matches. The CDR3 is 14 amino acids. Germline V gene data show CDR1 as LNHDA and CDR2 as SQIVND (reference sequence). The chain's CDR3 is CASNAGGSYNEQFF. CDR3 bases: TGTGCCAGTAACGCGGGGGGCTCCTACAATGAGCAGTTCTTC.

V usage is TRBV28 and J usage is TRBJ1-5; D is perhaps TRBD1 (5 bases). The germline gives CDR1 MDHEN, CDR2 SYDVKM. V gave up 2 bases and J gave up 7 bases, with 12 bases separating them. The CDR3 extends over 14 amino acids. The CDR3: CASSLGAGFQPQHF. The CDR3 nucleotides are TGTGCCAGCAGTTTAGGGGCCGGTTTCCAGCCCCAGCATTTT.

With regard to this clone: The sample has other DNA sequences that encode this CDR3 too. V and J are TRBV5-1 and TRBJ1-4; D unresolved. Trimming took off 1 base at V and 2 bases at J, with 9 bases between the two ends. The CDR3 covers 15 residues. Per germline, CDR1 SGHRS and CDR2 YFSETQ. DNA for the CDR3: TGCGCCAGCAGCTTGACGGGCGGCACTAATGAAAAACTGTTTTTT. Its translation is CASSLTGGTNEKLFF.

V and J are TRBV30 and TRBJ2-2, with D unresolved. V was trimmed by 1 base and J by 4 bases, leaving 10 bases between them. CDR3 length: 14 residues. Germline CDR1 is GTSNPN and CDR2 is SVGIG (reference sequence). CDR3 coding DNA: TGTGCCTGGAGTGAATGGCGGAGCACCGGGGAGCTGTTTTTT. Amino acid sequence: CAWSEWRSTGELFF.

V usage is TRBV30 and J usage is TRBJ2-1, with 10 bases aligning to TRBD2. Trimming cost V 2 bases and J 6 bases; bases outside gene matches: 4. CDR3 length: 14 residues. In germline, CDR1 is GTSNPN, CDR2 SVGIG (reference sequence). The CDR3 bases are TGTGCCTGGAGTCCAGGACTAGCGGTCAATGAGCAGTTCTTC. Its protein is CAWSPGLAVNEQFF.